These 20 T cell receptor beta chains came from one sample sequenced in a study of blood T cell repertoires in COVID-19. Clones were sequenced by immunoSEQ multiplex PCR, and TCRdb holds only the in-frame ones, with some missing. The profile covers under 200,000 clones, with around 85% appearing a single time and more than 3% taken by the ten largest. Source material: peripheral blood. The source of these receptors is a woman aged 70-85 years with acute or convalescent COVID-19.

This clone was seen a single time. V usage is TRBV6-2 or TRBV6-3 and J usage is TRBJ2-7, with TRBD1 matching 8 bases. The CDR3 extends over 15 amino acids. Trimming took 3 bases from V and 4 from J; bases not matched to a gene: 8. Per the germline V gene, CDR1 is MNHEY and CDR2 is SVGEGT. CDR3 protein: CASSYGKDRVYEQYF. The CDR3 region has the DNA TGTGCCAGCAGTTATGGTAAGGACAGGGTTTACGAGCAGTACTTC.

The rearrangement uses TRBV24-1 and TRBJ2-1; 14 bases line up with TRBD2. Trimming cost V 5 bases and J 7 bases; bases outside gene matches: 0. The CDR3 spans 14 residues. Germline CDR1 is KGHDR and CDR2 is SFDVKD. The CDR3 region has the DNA TGTGCCACCAGTGGACTAGCGGGAGGGAATGAGCAGTTCTTC. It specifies CATSGLAGGNEQFF.

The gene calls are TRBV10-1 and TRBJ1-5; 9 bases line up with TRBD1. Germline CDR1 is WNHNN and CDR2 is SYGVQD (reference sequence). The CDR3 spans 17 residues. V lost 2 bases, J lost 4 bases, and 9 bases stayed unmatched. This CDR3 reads CASSEGDRVDFNQPQHF. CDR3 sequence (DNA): TGCGCCAGCAGTGAGGGGGACAGGGTAGATTTTAATCAGCCCCAGCATTTT.

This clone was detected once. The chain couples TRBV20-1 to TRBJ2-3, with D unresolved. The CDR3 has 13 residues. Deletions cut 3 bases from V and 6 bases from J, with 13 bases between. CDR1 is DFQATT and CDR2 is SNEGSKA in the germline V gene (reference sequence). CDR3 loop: CSASSGPADTQYF. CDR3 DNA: TGCAGTGCTAGTAGTGGGCCCGCCGATACGCAGTATTTT.

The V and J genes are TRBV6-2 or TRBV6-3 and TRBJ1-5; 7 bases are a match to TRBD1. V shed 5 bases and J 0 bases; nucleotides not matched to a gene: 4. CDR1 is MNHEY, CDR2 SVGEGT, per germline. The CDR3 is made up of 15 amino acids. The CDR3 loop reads CASSPGQISNQPQHF. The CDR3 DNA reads TGTGCCAGCAGTCCGGGACAGATTAGCAATCAGCCCCAGCATTTT.

DNA for the CDR3: TGCGCCAGCAGCCAAGATGGGGGGAGCAACCCCTACAATGAGCAGTTCTTC. As protein: CASSQDGGSNPYNEQFF. This chain connects TRBV4-1 to TRBJ2-1; perhaps TRBD2 as D (6 bases). Trimming cost V 0 bases and J 2 bases, with 14 bases left between them. The CDR3 has 17 residues. The V gene's germline CDR1 is MGHRA and CDR2 YSYEKL.

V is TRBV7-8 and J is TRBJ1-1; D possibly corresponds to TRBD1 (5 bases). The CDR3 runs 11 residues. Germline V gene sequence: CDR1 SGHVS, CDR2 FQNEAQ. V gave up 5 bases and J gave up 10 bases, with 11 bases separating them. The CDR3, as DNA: TGTGCCAGCAGCCAAGGGGTTCCAGCTTTCTTT. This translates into CASSQGVPAFF.

In nucleotides, the CDR3 is TGTGCCAGCAGCCAAGACGACAGGGCCCTATCCGAGCAGTACTTC. Residues: CASSQDDRALSEQYF. The chain couples TRBV4-2 to TRBJ2-7; 7 bases are a match to TRBD1. CDR3 length equals 15 residues. The germline CDR1 and CDR2 sequences are LGHNA and YNFKEQ. With 0 bases clipped from V and 6 bases from J, the junction kept 8 bases outside the gene matches.

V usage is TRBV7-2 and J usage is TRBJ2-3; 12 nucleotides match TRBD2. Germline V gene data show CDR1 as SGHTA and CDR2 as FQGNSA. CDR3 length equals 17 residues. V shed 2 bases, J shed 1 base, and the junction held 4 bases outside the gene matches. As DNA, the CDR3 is TGTGCCAGCAGCTTACTAGCGGGGGGGCCGGGCACAGATACGCAGTATTTT. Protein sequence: CASSLLAGGPGTDTQYF.

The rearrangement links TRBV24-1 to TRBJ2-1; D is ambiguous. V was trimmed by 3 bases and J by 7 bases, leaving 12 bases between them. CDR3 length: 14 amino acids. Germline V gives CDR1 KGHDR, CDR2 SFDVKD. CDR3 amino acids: CATSDPTTRNEQFF. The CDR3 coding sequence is TGTGCCACCAGTGATCCCACTACCCGAAATGAGCAGTTCTTC.

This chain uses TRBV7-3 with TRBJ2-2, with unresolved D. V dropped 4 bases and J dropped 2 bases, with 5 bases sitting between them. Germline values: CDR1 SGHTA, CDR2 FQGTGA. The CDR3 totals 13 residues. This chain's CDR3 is CASSSFNTGELFF. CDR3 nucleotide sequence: TGTGCCAGCAGCTCCTTCAACACCGGGGAGCTGTTTTTT.

CDR3 coding DNA: TGTGCCAGCGTGCGGGACTCATCCTACAATGAGCAGTTCTTC. Amino acids: CASVRDSSYNEQFF. The rearrangement joins TRBV7-9 to TRBJ2-1; maybe TRBD2 (6 bases). The germline V gene encodes CDR1 SEHNR and CDR2 FQNEAQ (reference sequence). Trimming stripped 8 bases from V and 1 base from J, with 12 bases between. The CDR3 spans 14 residues.

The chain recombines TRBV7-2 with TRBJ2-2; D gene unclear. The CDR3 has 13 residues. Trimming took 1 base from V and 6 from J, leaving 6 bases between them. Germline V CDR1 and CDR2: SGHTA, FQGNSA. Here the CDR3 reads CASSLGEAGELFF. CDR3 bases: TGTGCCAGCAGCTTAGGAGAAGCCGGGGAGCTGTTTTTT.

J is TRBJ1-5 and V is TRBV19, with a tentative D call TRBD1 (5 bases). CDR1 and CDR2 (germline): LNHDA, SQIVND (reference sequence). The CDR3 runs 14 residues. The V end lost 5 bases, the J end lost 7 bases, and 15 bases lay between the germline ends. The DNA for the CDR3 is TGTGCCAGTAGTCCTTGGGGGAGCGGGCAGCCCCAGCATTTT. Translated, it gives CASSPWGSGQPQHF.

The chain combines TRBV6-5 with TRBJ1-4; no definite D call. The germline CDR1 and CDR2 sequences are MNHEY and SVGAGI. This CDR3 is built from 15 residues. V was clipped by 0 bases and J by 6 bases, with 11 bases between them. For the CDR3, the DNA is TGTGCCAGCAGTTACTCGATCGGAGCCCATGAAAAACTGTTTTTT. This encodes CASSYSIGAHEKLFF.

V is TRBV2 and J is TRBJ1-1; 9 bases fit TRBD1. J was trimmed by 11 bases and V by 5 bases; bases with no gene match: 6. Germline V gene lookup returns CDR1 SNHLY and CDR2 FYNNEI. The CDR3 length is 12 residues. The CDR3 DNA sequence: TGTGCCAGCAGTAACGGGGACAGGGAGGCTTTCTTT. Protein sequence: CASSNGDREAFF.

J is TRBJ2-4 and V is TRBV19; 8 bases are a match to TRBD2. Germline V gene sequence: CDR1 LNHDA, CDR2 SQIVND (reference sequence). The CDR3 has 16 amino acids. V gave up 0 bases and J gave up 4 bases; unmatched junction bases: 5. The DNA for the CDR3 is TGTGCCAGTAGTATAGATTTCGGGGGGGCTAAAAACATTCAGTACTTC. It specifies CASSIDFGGAKNIQYF.

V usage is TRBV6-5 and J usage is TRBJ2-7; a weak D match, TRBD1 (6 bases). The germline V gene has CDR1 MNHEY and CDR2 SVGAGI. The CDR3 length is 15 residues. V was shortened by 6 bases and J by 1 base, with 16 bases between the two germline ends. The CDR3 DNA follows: TGTGCCAGCAGAGGAACGACAGGTCGTTCCTACGAGCAGTACTTC. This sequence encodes CASRGTTGRSYEQYF.

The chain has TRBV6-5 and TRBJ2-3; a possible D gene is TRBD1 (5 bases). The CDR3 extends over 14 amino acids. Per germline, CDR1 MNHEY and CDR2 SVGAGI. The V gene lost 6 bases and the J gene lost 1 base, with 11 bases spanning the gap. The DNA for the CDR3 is TGTGCCAGCAGAACAAAAGGGGGCACAGATACGCAGTATTTT. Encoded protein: CASRTKGGTDTQYF.

The CDR3 reads CASRRPAGGGAGTDTQYF. CDR3 nucleotides: TGTGCCAGCAGAAGGCCGGCGGGCGGGGGGGCCGGCACAGATACGCAGTATTTT. This rearrangement joins TRBV5-6 to TRBJ2-3, with 9 bases fitting TRBD2. CDR3 length: 18 residues. V trimming: 5 bases; J trimming: 1 base; junction bases outside the gene matches: 14. Germline values: CDR1 SGHDT, CDR2 YYEEEE.